This T cell receptor beta chain emerged from a study of human T cells and chemical hapten exposure. Stated time point: pre-sensitization, week 0. Treatment of the sample: therapeutic diphenylcyclopropenone sensitization with weekly scalp DPC. Losses at the gene ends were 5 bases for V and 0 bases for J; bases not matched to a gene: 17. This CDR3 has 19 amino acids. Germline loops: CDR1 SGHVS, CDR2 FQNEAQ. As originally analysed: The number of TCRs in each sample had a median of about 96,000 and spanned roughly 23,224 to 750,000. In TCRdb, the RACE reads were re-called with MiXCR into one record per CDR3 protein. TCRdb, rather than the study authors, made the V and J calls. The sample comprises about 40,000 distinct CDR3 sequences, 8% to 11% of which are singletons, and approximately 6.2% rests with the top ten.

The V call is TRBV7-8, the J call TRBJ2-3; 7 nucleotides line up with TRBD2. The receptor was isolated from a young man with alopecia areata. Some clones in this sample may be carry-over from other donors' samples. The material sequenced was whole blood, taken in connection with sensitization to the hapten diphenylcyclopropenone (DPC). In DNA, the CDR3 is TGTGCCAGCAGCCACCCCCGGGAAGCGGGGATAACTAGCACAGATACGCAGTATTTT. Residues: CASSHPREAGITSTDTQYF.